The present T cell receptor (beta chain) was sequenced within a study of blood T cell repertoires in COVID-19. Per the study methods: Estimation of nucleated cell counts was performed using reference gene primer amplification. Only in-frame clones appear in the TCRdb table, and some are missing; sequencing was by immunoSEQ multiplex PCR. Clonal size and the V and J genes are those of that table, whereas D and trimming came from the DNA. The sample has approximately 120,000 clones; around 88% are singletons. V trimming: 1 base; J trimming: 10 bases; junction bases outside the gene matches: 14. Germline lookup yields CDR1 SGHTA and CDR2 FQGNSA. The CDR3 sequence is 16 residues long.

V usage is TRBV7-2 and J usage is TRBJ1-2, with TRBD1 matching 8 bases. The sequenced sample was peripheral blood. The sequence was collected from a human donor with acute or convalescent COVID-19. The donor label of this sample is uncertain. The CDR3 sequence: CASSLVPQTGVAPYTF. The CDR3 bases are TGTGCCAGCAGCTTAGTCCCCCAGACAGGGGTCGCCCCCTACACCTTC.